This is a list of T cell receptor beta chains from one sample in a study of siplizumab effects on memory and regulatory T cells. Only in-frame clones appear in the TCRdb table, and some are missing; sequencing was by immunoSEQ multiplex PCR. The sample includes over 85,000 clones, over 85% of them seen just once. Sample: CD8+ T cells sorted from blood. These receptors originate from a human donor in good health. Both conserved end residues are part of each CDR3. The D gene is left open where the match is weak. The size of a clone is reported for some rows only, either as once, few or many, or as a class for expanded clones.

>NA|15|TRBJ2-7|NA|TRBV7-2
CASSFLRGGSDEQYF
TGTGCCAGCAGCTTCCTGAGAGGAGGGTCCGACGAGCAGTACTTC
>NA|13|TRBJ1-1|TRBD1|TRBV7-3
CASSFGTGFEAFF
TGTGCCAGCAGCTTCGGGACAGGGTTTGAAGCTTTCTTT
>NA|15|TRBJ2-1|TRBD2|TRBV27
CASSLTSGRWNEQFF
TGTGCCAGCAGTTTGACTAGCGGGAGGTGGAATGAGCAGTTCTTC
>NA|16|TRBJ2-7|TRBD2|TRBV15
CATSRERGLAAYEQYF
TGTGCCACCAGCAGAGAAAGGGGACTAGCGGCCTACGAGCAGTACTTC
>NA|14|TRBJ2-7|NA|TRBV19
CASSYRTKTYEQYF
TGTGCCAGTAGTTACAGGACAAAAACCTACGAGCAGTACTTC
>NA|15|TRBJ2-7|TRBD1|TRBV19
CASSSGTGGFYEQYF
TGTGCCAGTAGTAGCGGGACAGGGGGCTTTTACGAGCAGTACTTC
>few|17|TRBJ1-1|TRBD1|TRBV6-1
CASSDPGQGAANTEAFF
TGTGCCAGCAGTGACCCGGGACAGGGGGCAGCGAACACTGAAGCTTTCTTT
>NA|15|TRBJ1-1|TRBD1|TRBV4-1
CASSQVGQGDTEAFF
TGCGCCAGCAGCCAAGTGGGACAGGGGGACACTGAAGCTTTCTTT
>NA|15|TRBJ1-2|TRBD1|TRBV6-8
CASRRTGIGTNGYTF
TGTGCCAGCAGACGGACAGGGATCGGGACTAATGGCTACACCTTC
>NA|14|TRBJ2-5|TRBD1|TRBV5-4
CASSLTGGQETQYF
TGTGCCAGCAGCTTGACAGGGGGCCAAGAGACCCAGTACTTC
>NA|15|TRBJ2-1|TRBD1|TRBV7-6
CASSKGTGIRNEQFF
TGTGCCAGCAGCAAGGGGACAGGGATAAGGAATGAGCAGTTCTTC
>NA|13|TRBJ2-7|NA|TRBV11-3
CASSLLTGHEQYF
TGTGCCAGCAGCTTGTTAACAGGGCACGAGCAGTACTTC
>NA|14|TRBJ1-5|NA|TRBV6-6
CASSYPERPQPQHF
TGTGCCAGCAGTTACCCGGAACGTCCTCAGCCCCAGCATTTT
>NA|14|TRBJ1-1|NA|TRBV7-2
CASSPGIENTEAFF
TGTGCCAGCAGCCCCGGGATCGAGAACACTGAAGCTTTCTTT
>NA|13|TRBJ1-1|NA|TRBV27
CASSATLNTEAFF
TGTGCCAGCAGTGCCACATTGAACACTGAAGCTTTCTTT
>NA|14|TRBJ1-2|TRBD1|TRBV5-1
CASSAPQGARGYTF
TGCGCCAGCAGCGCCCCTCAGGGGGCGCGGGGCTACACCTTC
>NA|14|TRBJ2-7|NA|TRBV6-6
CASSYGRASGEQYF
TGTGCCAGCAGTTACGGTCGGGCTTCGGGCGAGCAGTACTTC
>once|15|TRBJ2-5|TRBD2|TRBV6-5
CASSYSGGRVETQYF
TGTGCCAGCAGTTACTCGGGCGGGAGGGTTGAGACCCAGTACTTC
>NA|14|TRBJ1-1|TRBD1|TRBV9
CASSETGGNTEAFF
TGTGCCAGCAGCGAGACAGGGGGCAACACTGAAGCTTTCTTT
>NA|13|TRBJ1-1|NA|TRBV30
CACSGLGDTEAFF
TGTGCCTGCTCGGGACTGGGGGACACTGAAGCTTTCTTT
>NA|13|TRBJ1-2|NA|TRBV27
CASSRTANYGYTF
TGTGCCAGCAGCCGGACGGCGAACTATGGCTACACCTTC
>NA|17|TRBJ2-1|TRBD2|TRBV7-6
CASSMGTSGNSYNEQFF
TGTGCCAGCAGCATGGGGACTAGCGGGAACTCCTACAATGAGCAGTTCTTC